By frequency, the clone carrying this T cell receptor beta chain registers medium-sized. The DNA ends 3 residues before the CDR3 does, and the rest of the CDR3 is filled in from the germline J gene. Germline lookup yields CDR1 ENHRY and CDR2 SYGVKD. V lost 2 bases, J lost 5 bases, and 10 bases lay in between. CDR3 size: 15 residues. The data were produced by immunoSEQ multiplex PCR, yet TCRdb's version contains in-frame clones alone and is incomplete. The sample table sets out about 25,000 clones. The source of the sample is a study of T cells in women clearing cervical HPV infection. As for the study in general: Case blood drawn at lesion detection; control blood after infection cleared. For cases, blood was sampled a median roughly 150 days after lesion detection, interquartile range roughly 80 to 230 days.

The TCR comes from a woman between 18 and 69 years old with a cervical HPV16 infection that either progressed to CIN3+ or cleared (not recorded which). This sequence joins TRBV10-3 and TRBJ1-6, with D possibly being TRBD1 (6 bases). What was sequenced was blood buffy coat. CDR3 sequence: CAISETGSNNSPLHF. The part of the CDR3 DNA that was read is TGTGCCATCAGTGAGACAGGGAGCAATAATTCACCC.